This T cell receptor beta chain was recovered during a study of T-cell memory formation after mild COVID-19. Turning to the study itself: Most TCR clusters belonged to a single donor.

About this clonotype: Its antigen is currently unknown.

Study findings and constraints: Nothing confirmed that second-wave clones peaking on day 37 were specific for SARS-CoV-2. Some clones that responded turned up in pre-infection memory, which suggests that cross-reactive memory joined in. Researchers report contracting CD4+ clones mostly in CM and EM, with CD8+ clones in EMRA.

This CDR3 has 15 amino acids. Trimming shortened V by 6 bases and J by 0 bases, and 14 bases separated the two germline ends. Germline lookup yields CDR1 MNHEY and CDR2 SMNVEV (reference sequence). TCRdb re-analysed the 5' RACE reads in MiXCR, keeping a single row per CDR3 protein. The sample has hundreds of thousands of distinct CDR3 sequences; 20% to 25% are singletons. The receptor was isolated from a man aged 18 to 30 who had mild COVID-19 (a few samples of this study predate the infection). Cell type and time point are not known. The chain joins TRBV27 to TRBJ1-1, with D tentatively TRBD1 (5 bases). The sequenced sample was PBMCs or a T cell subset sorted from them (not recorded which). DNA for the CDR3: TGTGCCAGCAGCCCAGGGACTTACATGAACACTGAAGCTTTCTTT. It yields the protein CASSPGTYMNTEAFF.